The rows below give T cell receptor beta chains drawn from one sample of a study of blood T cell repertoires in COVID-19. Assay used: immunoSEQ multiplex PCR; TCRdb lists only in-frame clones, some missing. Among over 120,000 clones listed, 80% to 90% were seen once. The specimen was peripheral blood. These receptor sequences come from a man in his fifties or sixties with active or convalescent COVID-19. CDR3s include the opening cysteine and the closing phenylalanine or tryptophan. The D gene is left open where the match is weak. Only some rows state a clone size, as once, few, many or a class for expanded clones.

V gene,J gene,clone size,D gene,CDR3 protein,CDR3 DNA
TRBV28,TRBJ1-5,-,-,CASSSSGGDQPQHF,TGTGCCAGCAGTTCGTCGGGGGGCGATCAGCCCCAGCATTTT
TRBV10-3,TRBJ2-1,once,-,CAISESSDEQFF,TGTGCCATCAGTGAGTCTTCGGATGAGCAGTTCTTC
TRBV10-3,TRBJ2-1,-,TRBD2,CAINAGVGDNEQFF,TGTGCCATCAATGCGGGAGTGGGGGACAATGAGCAGTTCTTC
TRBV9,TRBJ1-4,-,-,CASSVSAANEKLFF,TGTGCCAGCAGCGTTTCCGCGGCTAATGAAAAACTGTTTTTT
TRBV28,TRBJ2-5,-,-,CASTTSEGGTQYF,TGTGCCAGCACCACTAGCGAGGGGGGGACCCAGTACTTC
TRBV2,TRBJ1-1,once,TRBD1,CASKTTGEAAEAFF,TGTGCCAGCAAAACCACAGGGGAAGCAGCTGAAGCTTTCTTT
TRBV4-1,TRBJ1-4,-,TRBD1,CASSQTQGEKLFF,TGCGCCAGCAGCCAGACACAGGGGGAAAAACTGTTTTTT
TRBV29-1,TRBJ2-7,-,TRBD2,CSALAGGYEQYF,TGCAGCGCCTTAGCGGGAGGCTACGAGCAGTACTTC
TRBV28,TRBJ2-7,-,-,CASSRGASYEQYF,TGTGCCAGCAGTCGAGGTGCTTCCTACGAGCAGTACTTC
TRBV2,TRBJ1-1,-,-,CASSDKGFYTEAFF,TGTGCCAGCAGTGACAAGGGGTTTTACACTGAAGCTTTCTTT
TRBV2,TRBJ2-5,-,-,CASSPTSTSETQYF,TGTGCCAGCAGCCCCACTAGCACCTCGGAGACCCAGTACTTC
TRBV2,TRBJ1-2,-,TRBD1,CASSEDQGGYTF,TGTGCCAGCAGTGAGGATCAGGGGGGATACACCTTC